This is a list of T cell receptor beta chains from one sample in a study of beta chain features in type 1 diabetes. Profiling relied on immunoSEQ multiplex PCR, and the TCRdb table lists in-frame clones only, not all of them. In the table there are about 39,000 clones, 49% of which are singletons. Sequencing was done on a sample of central memory CD4+ T cells from blood. The receptors were sampled from a woman aged 18-35 years in good health. The CDR3 runs from the conserved cysteine through the conserved F or W. D genes are given only for firm matches. A row's size may be missing; if present it is once, few, many or a size class.

v_gene: TRBV6-4
abundance: NA
d_gene: NA
j_gene: TRBJ1-1
CDR3nt: TGTGCCAGCAGTCTGTTTGTTAGAACTGAAGCTTTCTTT
CDR3aa: CASSLFVRTEAFF

v_gene: TRBV9
abundance: NA
d_gene: NA
j_gene: TRBJ2-1
CDR3nt: TGTGCCAGCAGCGTAGAATCTTACAATGAGCAGTTCTTC
CDR3aa: CASSVESYNEQFF

v_gene: TRBV6-1
abundance: once
d_gene: NA
j_gene: TRBJ2-3
CDR3nt: TGTGCCAGCAGTGTTCACAGGGAGGATACGCAGTATTTT
CDR3aa: CASSVHREDTQYF

v_gene: TRBV30
abundance: NA
d_gene: NA
j_gene: TRBJ2-7
CDR3nt: TGTGCCTGGAGGTCTACTTTTGCCGGGACTCCCCTAGATCAATACGAGCAGTACTTC
CDR3aa: CAWRSTFAGTPLDQYEQYF

v_gene: TRBV10-1
abundance: NA
d_gene: TRBD2
j_gene: TRBJ2-1
CDR3nt: TGCGCCAGCAGTGACCCGACTAGCGGGAGGGCCCATGAGCAGTTCTTC
CDR3aa: CASSDPTSGRAHEQFF

v_gene: TRBV6-5
abundance: NA
d_gene: NA
j_gene: TRBJ1-2
CDR3nt: TGTGCCAGCAGTTACTCGGGCAGGGAGGCTGGCTACACCTTC
CDR3aa: CASSYSGREAGYTF

v_gene: TRBV7-8
abundance: NA
d_gene: NA
j_gene: TRBJ1-2
CDR3nt: TGTGCCAGCAGCTTAGATCGGGACTATGGCTACACCTTC
CDR3aa: CASSLDRDYGYTF

v_gene: TRBV9
abundance: NA
d_gene: NA
j_gene: TRBJ1-5
CDR3nt: TGTGCCAGCAGCGTAGGAACAGATAATCAGCCCCAGCATTTT
CDR3aa: CASSVGTDNQPQHF

v_gene: TRBV6-1
abundance: NA
d_gene: TRBD1
j_gene: TRBJ2-2
CDR3nt: TGTGCCAGCAGCGGACCGGGACAGGGAGACGGGGAGCTGTTTTTT
CDR3aa: CASSGPGQGDGELFF

v_gene: TRBV7-7
abundance: NA
d_gene: TRBD1
j_gene: TRBJ1-4
CDR3nt: TGTGCTAGCAGCTTATGGGACAGGGTTGAAAAACTGTTTTTT
CDR3aa: CASSLWDRVEKLFF

v_gene: TRBV5-4
abundance: NA
d_gene: NA
j_gene: TRBJ2-1
CDR3nt: TGTGCCAGCAGCCCTACCGCTTCCAGCGGCGGTCCCTCCTACAATGAGCAGTTCTTC
CDR3aa: CASSPTASSGGPSYNEQFF

v_gene: TRBV6-1
abundance: few
d_gene: TRBD1
j_gene: TRBJ1-2
CDR3nt: TGTGCCAGCAGGGGGACAGTCTATGGCTACACCTTC
CDR3aa: CASRGTVYGYTF

v_gene: TRBV4-1
abundance: NA
d_gene: TRBD2
j_gene: TRBJ2-1
CDR3nt: TGCGCCAGCACCCCCGGGACTAGCGCTCCCAATGAGCAGTTCTTC
CDR3aa: CASTPGTSAPNEQFF

v_gene: TRBV10-3
abundance: NA
d_gene: NA
j_gene: TRBJ1-5
CDR3nt: TGTGCCATCAGTGGGACTGGGGGAGGGGGACCCAATCAGCCCCAGCATTTT
CDR3aa: CAISGTGGGGPNQPQHF

v_gene: TRBV18
abundance: once
d_gene: TRBD1
j_gene: TRBJ2-7
CDR3nt: TGTGCCAGCTCAGGGCGTCTACGGGACAGTCAATTTTCCCTTACCTACGAGCAGTACTTC
CDR3aa: CASSGRLRDSQFSLTYEQYF

v_gene: TRBV5-1
abundance: NA
d_gene: TRBD1
j_gene: TRBJ1-4
CDR3nt: TGCGCCAGCAGCTTACCGGGACAGGGGCTCGGGGGTGAAAAACTGTTTTTT
CDR3aa: CASSLPGQGLGGEKLFF

v_gene: TRBV10-1
abundance: NA
d_gene: TRBD1
j_gene: TRBJ1-1
CDR3nt: TGCGCCAGCAGTGCCGACAGGGTCACTGAAGCTTTCTTT
CDR3aa: CASSADRVTEAFF

v_gene: TRBV7-9
abundance: NA
d_gene: TRBD2
j_gene: TRBJ2-3
CDR3nt: TGTGCCAGCAGCTTCAGACTAGCGGGAGCTGAGTATACGCAGTATTTT
CDR3aa: CASSFRLAGAEYTQYF

v_gene: TRBV6-6
abundance: few
d_gene: NA
j_gene: TRBJ2-7
CDR3nt: TGTGCCAGCAGGGGTCACGGAGAGGGCTACGAGCAGTACTTC
CDR3aa: CASRGHGEGYEQYF

v_gene: TRBV5-4
abundance: NA
d_gene: TRBD2
j_gene: TRBJ2-5
CDR3nt: TGTGCCAGCAGCCCCCTAGCGGGAGGGCCCGAGACCCAGTACTTC
CDR3aa: CASSPLAGGPETQYF

v_gene: TRBV10-3
abundance: NA
d_gene: TRBD2
j_gene: TRBJ2-2
CDR3nt: TGTGCCATCAGTTTCACTAGCGGGAGCCGGAACACCGGGGAGCTGTTTTTT
CDR3aa: CAISFTSGSRNTGELFF

v_gene: TRBV7-6
abundance: few
d_gene: NA
j_gene: TRBJ2-7
CDR3nt: TGTGCCAGCAGCCTTACCGGGAACGAGCAGTACTTC
CDR3aa: CASSLTGNEQYF

v_gene: TRBV28
abundance: NA
d_gene: TRBD1
j_gene: TRBJ1-1
CDR3nt: TGTGCCAGCACCCTGGGACAGGGTTTCCCCCTTTTTTCCACTGAAGCTTTCTTT
CDR3aa: CASTLGQGFPLFSTEAFF

v_gene: TRBV7-3
abundance: NA
d_gene: TRBD2
j_gene: TRBJ2-3
CDR3nt: TGTGCCAGCGCCGCTAGCGGGGGAAACACAGATACGCAGTATTTT
CDR3aa: CASAASGGNTDTQYF

v_gene: TRBV19
abundance: NA
d_gene: NA
j_gene: TRBJ2-1
CDR3nt: TGTGCCAGTATGCGCGGTTCCACCTACAATGAGCAGTTCTTC
CDR3aa: CASMRGSTYNEQFF

v_gene: TRBV18
abundance: few
d_gene: TRBD2
j_gene: TRBJ2-1
CDR3nt: TGTGCCAGCTCACCTACTAGCGGGGGCTACAATGAGCAGTTCTTC
CDR3aa: CASSPTSGGYNEQFF

v_gene: TRBV10-2
abundance: NA
d_gene: TRBD1
j_gene: TRBJ1-1
CDR3nt: TGCGCCAGCAGTGACTACAGGGGTAACACTGAAGCTTTCTTT
CDR3aa: CASSDYRGNTEAFF

v_gene: TRBV12-5
abundance: NA
d_gene: NA
j_gene: TRBJ1-2
CDR3nt: TGTGCTAGTGGTCCCTTAGACTATGGCTACACCTTC
CDR3aa: CASGPLDYGYTF

v_gene: TRBV29-1
abundance: few
d_gene: TRBD1
j_gene: TRBJ2-1
CDR3nt: TGCAGCGCTGAAGGACAGGTCGGCGATGAGCAGTTCTTC
CDR3aa: CSAEGQVGDEQFF

v_gene: TRBV2
abundance: few
d_gene: NA
j_gene: TRBJ2-1
CDR3nt: TGTGCCAGCAGTGACAGGGACACCCCCAGTGCTGAGCAGTTCTTC
CDR3aa: CASSDRDTPSAEQFF

v_gene: TRBV5-6
abundance: NA
d_gene: NA
j_gene: TRBJ1-1
CDR3nt: TGTGCCAGCAGCGGCTTAGGACAGCAGGGGAACACTGAAGCTTTCTTT
CDR3aa: CASSGLGQQGNTEAFF

v_gene: TRBV28
abundance: NA
d_gene: TRBD1
j_gene: TRBJ2-3
CDR3nt: TGTGCCACCAAGGGGGCCCACCACACAGATACGCAGTATTTT
CDR3aa: CATKGAHHTDTQYF

v_gene: TRBV11-2
abundance: NA
d_gene: TRBD2
j_gene: TRBJ2-7
CDR3nt: TGTGCCAGCAGCTTAGATCGAGCTAGCGGGAATGCGCAGTACTTC
CDR3aa: CASSLDRASGNAQYF

v_gene: TRBV15
abundance: few
d_gene: TRBD1
j_gene: TRBJ2-2
CDR3nt: TGTGCCACCAGCGGCCCCGGGACAGAGCGCACCGGGGAGCTGTTTTTT
CDR3aa: CATSGPGTERTGELFF

v_gene: TRBV28
abundance: NA
d_gene: NA
j_gene: TRBJ1-1
CDR3nt: TGTGCCAGCAGTTCCGGGACGACAGGTCCGGGGGGCACTGAAGCTTTCTTT
CDR3aa: CASSSGTTGPGGTEAFF

v_gene: TRBV5-1
abundance: few
d_gene: TRBD1
j_gene: TRBJ1-2
CDR3nt: TGCGCCAGCAGCTGGGGACAGGGGCAAGGTGGCTACACCTTC
CDR3aa: CASSWGQGQGGYTF

v_gene: TRBV27
abundance: NA
d_gene: NA
j_gene: TRBJ1-1
CDR3nt: TGTGCCAGCAGTCCTTACAGAGACACTGAAGCTTTCTTT
CDR3aa: CASSPYRDTEAFF

v_gene: TRBV5-4
abundance: NA
d_gene: TRBD2
j_gene: TRBJ2-3
CDR3nt: TGTGCCAGCAGCACAATGCTAGCGGGTTACACAGATACGCAGTATTTT
CDR3aa: CASSTMLAGYTDTQYF

v_gene: TRBV27
abundance: NA
d_gene: TRBD1
j_gene: TRBJ1-6
CDR3nt: TGTGCCAGCACAGGGGGCTCCTATAATTCACCCCTCCACTTT
CDR3aa: CASTGGSYNSPLHF

v_gene: TRBV30
abundance: NA
d_gene: NA
j_gene: TRBJ2-3
CDR3nt: TGTGCCTGGAGTGGATACCGCAGGGAGGGCACAGATACGCAGTATTTT
CDR3aa: CAWSGYRREGTDTQYF

v_gene: TRBV7-9
abundance: NA
d_gene: TRBD2
j_gene: TRBJ2-3
CDR3nt: TGTGCCAGCAGTCCTAGCGGGAGGGGCACAGATACGCAGTATTTT
CDR3aa: CASSPSGRGTDTQYF

v_gene: TRBV19
abundance: NA
d_gene: NA
j_gene: TRBJ1-5
CDR3nt: TGTGCCAGTAGTATGCCCAGTCACAATCAGCCCCAGCATTTT
CDR3aa: CASSMPSHNQPQHF

v_gene: TRBV6-4
abundance: NA
d_gene: TRBD1
j_gene: TRBJ2-2
CDR3nt: TGTGCCAGCAGTGACGGACAGGGGGTAGGCGGGGAGCTGTTTTTT
CDR3aa: CASSDGQGVGGELFF

v_gene: TRBV2
abundance: NA
d_gene: TRBD1
j_gene: TRBJ2-7
CDR3nt: TGTGCCAGCAGTGGGACAGGTTTGACCTACGAGCAGTACTTC
CDR3aa: CASSGTGLTYEQYF